This entry lists 15 T cell receptor beta chains sequenced from one sample in a study of cytomegalovirus exposure and HLA in healthy donors. The PCR ran on 60 Vbeta and 13 Jbeta primers. The table came from immunoSEQ multiplex PCR; TCRdb's copy has only in-frame clones and leaves some out. The sample carries around 65,000 clones, approximately 60% recorded once. Sequences were obtained from PBMCs. Receptor source: a man aged 25 to 40 in good health and CMV-seronegative.

CDR3 sequence (DNA): TGTGCCAGCAGCCAGTCAGGGGAGGGCTATGGCTACACCTTC. Residues: CASSQSGEGYGYTF. The chain employs TRBV6-6 and TRBJ1-2; D is possibly TRBD1 (6 bases). CDR3 length: 14 residues. Germline-derived CDR1 and CDR2 are MNHNY and SVGAGI (reference sequence). Trimming stripped 6 bases from V and 4 bases from J, with 15 bases between.

This sequence joins TRBV2 and TRBJ1-6; 8 bases line up with TRBD1. CDR3 length equals 16 residues. Germline CDR1 SNHLY, CDR2 FYNNEI. V shed 3 bases, J shed 5 bases, and the junction held 6 bases outside the gene matches. The CDR3 DNA follows: TGTGCCAGCAGTGAGCTCCGGGACAGGAATAATTCACCCCTCCACTTT. Translation gives CASSELRDRNNSPLHF.

The rearrangement joins TRBV4-1 to TRBJ2-4; 12 bases are shared with TRBD1. Germline V gene data show CDR1 as MGHRA and CDR2 as YSYEKL. The CDR3 totals 18 residues. Germline trimming cut 3 bases from V and 8 bases from J; bases unmatched to any gene: 14. DNA for the CDR3: TGCGCCAGCAGCCAGAGGGGGACAGGGGGCGTGGGGGGGGACATTCAGTACTTC. Encoded protein: CASSQRGTGGVGGDIQYF.

This clone was recorded a few times. This chain uses TRBV7-8 with TRBJ1-1; D gene unclear. The ends were cut back, 6 bases at V and 6 bases at J, with 14 bases in the middle. Germline CDR1 SGHVS, CDR2 FQNEAQ. The CDR3 sequence is 13 residues long. The CDR3 loop reads CASRHNLSPEAFF. In DNA, the CDR3 is TGTGCCAGCAGGCACAATTTAAGTCCTGAAGCTTTCTTT.

J is TRBJ1-6 and V is TRBV6-5; 7 nucleotides line up with TRBD1. The CDR3 has 16 amino acids. CDR1 MNHEY and CDR2 SVGAGI come from the germline V gene. V dropped 0 bases and J dropped 7; count of bases not matched to a gene: 6. The CDR3 DNA is TGTGCCAGCAGTTACTCAAACAGGGGCCGGAATTCACCCCTCCACTTT. Translating gives CASSYSNRGRNSPLHF.

CDR3 in DNA: TGTGCCACCAGCAGAGTTGCGGCCCAAGAGACCCAGTACTTC. Amino acids: CATSRVAAQETQYF. The V gene is TRBV15, the J gene TRBJ2-5, with D uncertain. The V end lost 1 base, the J end lost 1 base, and 7 bases lay between the germline ends. Germline V gene data show CDR1 as LNHNV and CDR2 as YYDKDF (reference sequence). CDR3 size: 14 residues.

DNA of the CDR3: TGTGCCAGCAGGCCCCTAGCGAGGAGCGAGCAGTACTTC. It is translated as CASRPLARSEQYF. The gene calls are TRBV27 and TRBJ2-7; D might be TRBD2 (6 bases). The CDR3 totals 13 residues. The V gene's germline CDR1 is MNHEY and CDR2 SMNVEV (reference sequence). V lost 6 bases and J 6 bases, leaving 15 bases between the germline ends.

This clone was counted only a few times. The chain is built from TRBV7-9 and TRBJ2-1, with TRBD1 matching over 8 bases. Germline assignment: CDR1 SEHNR and CDR2 FQNEAQ (reference sequence). The CDR3 sequence is 14 residues long. J gave up 6 bases and V 4 bases, and 5 bases lay outside the gene matches. In DNA form, the CDR3 reads TGTGCCAGCAGCTCGGACAGGGAGGTCAATGAGCAGTTCTTC. It codes for CASSSDREVNEQFF.

The J gene is TRBJ2-7, the V gene TRBV27, with 9 bases matching TRBD1. V lost 5 bases and J lost 3; bases outside the gene matches: 5. Germline V lookup: CDR1 MNHEY, CDR2 SMNVEV (reference sequence). The CDR3 spans 14 residues. CDR3 loop: CASSPGTGNYEQYF. The CDR3 nucleotides are TGTGCCAGCAGTCCCGGGACAGGGAACTACGAGCAGTACTTC.

This clone came up once. V gene TRBV11-2 combines with J gene TRBJ2-7; 8 bases map to TRBD1. Looked up from germline, CDR1 is SGHAT and CDR2 is FQNNGV. Germline trimming cut 5 bases from V and 2 bases from J; bases unmatched to any gene: 8. CDR3 size: 15 residues. The CDR3: CASSGAPGGPYEQYF. DNA for the CDR3: TGTGCCAGCAGCGGAGCCCCAGGGGGCCCCTACGAGCAGTACTTC.

The chain has TRBV27 and TRBJ1-2; D is possibly TRBD1 (6 bases). Trimming took off 3 bases at V and 4 bases at J, with 12 bases between the two ends. The germline V gene has CDR1 MNHEY and CDR2 SMNVEV (reference sequence). This CDR3 region has 14 residues. CDR3 sequence: CASSFRGAGYGYTF. Written as DNA, the CDR3 is TGTGCCAGCAGTTTTCGGGGGGCCGGCTATGGCTACACCTTC.

This clone has a handful of counts. CDR3 sequence: CAWTSGIVDTQYF. The CDR3 DNA reads as TGTGCCTGGACGTCCGGTATCGTAGATACGCAGTATTTT. The J gene is TRBJ2-3, the V gene TRBV30; no clear D. Trimming removed 4 bases from V and 5 bases from J, with 13 bases in between. Germline V gives CDR1 GTSNPN, CDR2 SVGIG (reference sequence). This CDR3 comprises 13 residues.

This clone was seen a single time. The rearrangement uses TRBV4-1 and TRBJ2-7, with D unclear. The CDR3 runs to 15 residues. V dropped 0 bases and J dropped 3 bases, with 12 bases sitting between them. The germline V gene has CDR1 MGHRA and CDR2 YSYEKL. CDR3 sequence: CASSQDFGPGYEQYF. As DNA, the CDR3 is TGCGCCAGCAGCCAAGATTTTGGGCCAGGCTACGAGCAGTACTTC.

This clone has just a few counts. The V gene is TRBV25-1, the J gene TRBJ2-7; 12 nucleotides match TRBD1. This CDR3 is 15 amino acids long. CDR1 MGHDK and CDR2 SYGVNS come from the germline V gene. J gave up 1 base and V 6 bases, and 4 bases lay outside the gene matches. CDR3 amino acids: CASRGTGGLSYEQYF. In nucleotides, the CDR3 is TGTGCCAGCAGGGGGACAGGGGGCCTTTCCTACGAGCAGTACTTC.

The chain is built from TRBV2 and TRBJ1-1; D might be TRBD1 (5 bases). Germline CDR1 and CDR2: SNHLY and FYNNEI. Trimming took 2 bases from V and 5 from J, leaving 15 bases between them. The CDR3 runs 15 residues. The CDR3 nucleotides read TGTGCCAGCAGTGAATCGGGGGACCCGAGGACTGAAGCTTTCTTT. Its translation is CASSESGDPRTEAFF.